This T cell receptor beta chain originates from a study of beta chain features in type 1 diabetes. Findings of the study overall: Among all four CD4+ subsets, Type 1 diabetes patients had TCRB CDR3s that were moderately but significantly shorter. Among type 1 diabetes patients, VDJ junctions had fewer insertions and more deletions.

Blood was collected once per donor into heparin, averaging around 120 mL. Purity of each sorted population was above 95%. The isolated RNA, all of it, was reverse transcribed, so expressed TCRB transcripts were what got sequenced. Generated by immunoSEQ multiplex PCR, the TCRdb table keeps only in-frame clones and is missing some. In the table there are about 120,000 clones, approximately 16% of which are singletons. This clone was seen many times. Its antigen remains unknown. This receptor was obtained from a man aged 25-45 years with type 1 diabetes. The sequencing input was central memory CD4+ T cells from blood.

CDR3 coding DNA: TGTGCCAGCAGTGCACAGGGGCCGAGCTCCTACGAGCAGTACTTC. It yields the protein CASSAQGPSSYEQYF. This sequence joins TRBV6-6 and TRBJ2-7; 7 bases line up with TRBD1. The V gene's germline CDR1 is MNHNY and CDR2 SVGAGI (reference sequence). Trimming removed 5 bases from V and 0 bases from J; junction bases left unmatched: 7. The CDR3 has 15 amino acids.